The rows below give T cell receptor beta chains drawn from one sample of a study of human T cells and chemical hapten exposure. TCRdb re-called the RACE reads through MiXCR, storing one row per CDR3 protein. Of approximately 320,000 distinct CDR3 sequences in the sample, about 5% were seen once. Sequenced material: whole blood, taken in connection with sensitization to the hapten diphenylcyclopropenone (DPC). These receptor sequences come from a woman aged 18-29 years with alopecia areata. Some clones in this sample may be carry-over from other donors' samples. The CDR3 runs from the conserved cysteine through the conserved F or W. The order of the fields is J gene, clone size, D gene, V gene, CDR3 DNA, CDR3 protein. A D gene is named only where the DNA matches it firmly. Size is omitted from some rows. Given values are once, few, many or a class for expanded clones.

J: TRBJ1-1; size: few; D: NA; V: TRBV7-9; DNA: TGTGCCAGCAGCTTAGTCCATGGGGGGGAAGCTTTCTTT; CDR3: CASSLVHGGEAFF
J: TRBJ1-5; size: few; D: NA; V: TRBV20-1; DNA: TGCAGTGCTAGAGATGTAAAGACGGGGACCGGGCCCCAGCATTTT; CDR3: CSARDVKTGTGPQHF
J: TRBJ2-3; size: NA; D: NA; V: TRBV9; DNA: TGTGCCAGCAGCGTTGACCAAAGCACAGATACGCAGTATTTT; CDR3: CASSVDQSTDTQYF
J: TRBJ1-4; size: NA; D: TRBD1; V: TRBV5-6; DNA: TGTGCCAGCAGCCCCACAGGGGGCGAGGAAAAACTGTTTTTT; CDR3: CASSPTGGEEKLFF
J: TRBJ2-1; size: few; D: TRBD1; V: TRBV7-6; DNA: TGTGCCAGCAGCTGGGACAGGGCACCCTACAATGAGCAGTTCTTC; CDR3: CASSWDRAPYNEQFF
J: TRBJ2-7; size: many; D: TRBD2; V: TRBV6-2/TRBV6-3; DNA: TGTGCCAGCAGTCCAAAACTAGCGGGGCGCTCCTACGAGCAGTACTTC; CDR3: CASSPKLAGRSYEQYF
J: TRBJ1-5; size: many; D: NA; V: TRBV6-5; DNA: TGTGCCAGCTCGTTGTTAAGTGGTCAGCCCCAGCATTTT; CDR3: CASSLLSGQPQHF
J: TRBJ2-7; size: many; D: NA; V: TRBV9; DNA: TGTGCCAGCAGCGCCCGGGACACCCCCTACGAGCAGTACTTC; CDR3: CASSARDTPYEQYF
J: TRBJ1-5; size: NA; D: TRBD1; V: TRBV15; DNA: TGTGTCACCAGCGAACGACAGGGCTCCCAGCCCCAGCATTTT; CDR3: CVTSERQGSQPQHF
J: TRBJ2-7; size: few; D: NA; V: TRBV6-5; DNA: TGTGCCAGCAGGACAGAACCGGCCCGAGGGGAAGCCGAGCAGTACTTC; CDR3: CASRTEPARGEAEQYF
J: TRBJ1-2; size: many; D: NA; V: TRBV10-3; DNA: TGTGCCATCAGTTCCCCAGGGGACTATGGCTACACCTTC; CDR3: CAISSPGDYGYTF
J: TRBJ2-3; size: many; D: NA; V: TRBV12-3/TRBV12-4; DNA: TGTGCCAGCAGTTCCACCCCCCGGGATGCAGATACGCAGTATTTT; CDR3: CASSSTPRDADTQYF
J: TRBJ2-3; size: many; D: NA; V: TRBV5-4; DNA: TGTGCCAGCAGTTCAAGCAGGGCAGATACGCAGTATTTT; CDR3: CASSSSRADTQYF
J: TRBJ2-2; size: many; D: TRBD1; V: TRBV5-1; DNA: TGCGCCAGCAGCTCCAGGGGGTGGCTGTTTTTT; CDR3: CASSSRGWLFF
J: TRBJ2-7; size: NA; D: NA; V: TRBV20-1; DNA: TGCAGTGCTAGCCGGGACCCACGATCCTACGAGCAGTACTTC; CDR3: CSASRDPRSYEQYF
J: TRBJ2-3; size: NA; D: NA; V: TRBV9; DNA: TGTGCCAGCAGCGTAGAATGGGAAGATACGCAGTATTTT; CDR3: CASSVEWEDTQYF
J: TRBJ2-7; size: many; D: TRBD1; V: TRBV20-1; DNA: TGCAGTGCTAGAGGGACAGGGGGCGAGCAGTACTTC; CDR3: CSARGTGGEQYF
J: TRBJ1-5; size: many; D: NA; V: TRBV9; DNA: TGTGCCAGCAGCGTAGTTGGGGCAGGGATGAGTAGCAATCAGCCCCAGCATTTT; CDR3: CASSVVGAGMSSNQPQHF
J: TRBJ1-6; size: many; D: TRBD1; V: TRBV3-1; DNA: TGTGCCAGCAGCCAAGGAGGCGGCAGGGGGCATTCACCCCTCCACTTT; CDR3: CASSQGGGRGHSPLHF
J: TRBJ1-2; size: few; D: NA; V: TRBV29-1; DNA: TGCAGCGTTCCAGAGTACCGGGGCAAGTCTGGCTACACCTTC; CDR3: CSVPEYRGKSGYTF
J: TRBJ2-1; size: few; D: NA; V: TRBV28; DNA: TGTGCCAGCAGTTTGGCTAGCGCTTACTACAATGAGCAGTTCTTC; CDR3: CASSLASAYYNEQFF
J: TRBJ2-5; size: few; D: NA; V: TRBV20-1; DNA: TGCAGTGCTAGAAGACTGAACCAAGAGACCCAGTACTTC; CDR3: CSARRLNQETQYF
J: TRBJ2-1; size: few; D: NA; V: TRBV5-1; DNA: TGCGCCAGCAGCTTGGTGGTGGTTACAGGGAATGAGCAGTTCTTC; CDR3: CASSLVVVTGNEQFF
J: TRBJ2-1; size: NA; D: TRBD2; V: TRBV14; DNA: TGTGCCAGCAGCCCCGGGACTAGCGGGGGGCGGAGGAATGAGCAGTTCTTC; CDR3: CASSPGTSGGRRNEQFF
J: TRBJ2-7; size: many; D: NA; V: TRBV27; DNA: TGTGCCAGCAGTCCACAGGTAGTAGGGTTATACGAGCAGTACTTC; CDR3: CASSPQVVGLYEQYF
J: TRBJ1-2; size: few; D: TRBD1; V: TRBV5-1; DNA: TGCGCCAGCAGCTTGGAGGGGGCCGCTAACTATGGCTACACCTTC; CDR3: CASSLEGAANYGYTF
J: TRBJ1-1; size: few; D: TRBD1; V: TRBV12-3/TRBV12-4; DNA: TGTGCCAGCAGTTCCCGCCCGACAGGGGACACTGAAGCTTTCTTT; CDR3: CASSSRPTGDTEAFF
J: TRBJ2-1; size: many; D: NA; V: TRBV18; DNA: TGTGCCAGCTCACCACCGTCGGCGACCCCGCAAAATGAGCAGTTCTTC; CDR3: CASSPPSATPQNEQFF
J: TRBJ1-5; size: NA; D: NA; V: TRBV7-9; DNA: TGTGCCGTGACCCAGGGCGGGGGCAATCAGCCCCAGCATTTT; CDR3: CAVTQGGGNQPQHF
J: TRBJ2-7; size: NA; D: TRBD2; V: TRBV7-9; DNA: TGTGCCAGCAGGCTAGCGGGGGGTAGCTCCTACGAGCAGTACTTC; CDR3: CASRLAGGSSYEQYF
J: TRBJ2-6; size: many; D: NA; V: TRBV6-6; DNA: TGTGCCAGCAGCCCAAAGGGGGGAAAATCTGGGGCCAACGTCCTGACTTTC; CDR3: CASSPKGGKSGANVLTF
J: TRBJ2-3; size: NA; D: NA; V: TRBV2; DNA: TGTGCCAGCGCGAAGCGGTTCACAGATACGCAGTATTTT; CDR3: CASAKRFTDTQYF
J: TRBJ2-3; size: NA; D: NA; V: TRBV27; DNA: TGTGCCAGCAGTCCTGATCCCCCTGCGCAGTATTTT; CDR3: CASSPDPPAQYF
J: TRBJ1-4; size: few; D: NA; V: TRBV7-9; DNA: TGTGCCAGCAGCGGGGACATAAGCGAAAAACTGTTTTTT; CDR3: CASSGDISEKLFF
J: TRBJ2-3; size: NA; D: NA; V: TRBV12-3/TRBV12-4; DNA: TGTGCCAGCAGTTTCGAAAGGGCCACAGATACGCAGTATTTT; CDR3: CASSFERATDTQYF
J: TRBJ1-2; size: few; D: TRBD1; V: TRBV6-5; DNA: TGTGCCAGCAGTTATTCATTGGGACAGGGAGCTAACTATGGCTACACCTTC; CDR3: CASSYSLGQGANYGYTF
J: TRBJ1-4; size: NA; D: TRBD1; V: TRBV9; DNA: TGTGCCAGCAGCGCGGGACAGGGGTTTGAAGAAAAACTGTTTTTT; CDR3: CASSAGQGFEEKLFF
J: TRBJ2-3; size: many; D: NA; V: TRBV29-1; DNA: TGCAGCGTTGAAGACAGGGCCCTCAATACGCAGTATTTT; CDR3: CSVEDRALNTQYF
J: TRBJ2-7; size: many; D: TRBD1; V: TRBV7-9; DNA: TGTGCCAGCAGCCGTGGGACAGGTTTATCCTACGAGCAGTACTTC; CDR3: CASSRGTGLSYEQYF
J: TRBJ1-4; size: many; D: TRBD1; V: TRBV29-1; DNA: TGCAGCGTTGGGGGACAGTCCGCCGGAAAACTGTTTTTT; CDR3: CSVGGQSAGKLFF
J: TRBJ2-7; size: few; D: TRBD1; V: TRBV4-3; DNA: TGCGCCAGCAGCCAAGATCGACAGGGGGCCCTCGAGCAGTACTTC; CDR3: CASSQDRQGALEQYF
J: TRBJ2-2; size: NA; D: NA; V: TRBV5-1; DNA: TGCGCCAGCAGGAAGGGGACCGGGGAGCTGTTTTTT; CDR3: CASRKGTGELFF
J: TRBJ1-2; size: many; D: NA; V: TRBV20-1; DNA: TGCAGTGCTTCAGGTTTGCCTAACTATGGCTACACCTTC; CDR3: CSASGLPNYGYTF
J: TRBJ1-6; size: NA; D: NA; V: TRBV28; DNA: TGTGCCAGCACCCCGGACAGTCCGTATTCACCCCTCCACTTT; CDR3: CASTPDSPYSPLHF
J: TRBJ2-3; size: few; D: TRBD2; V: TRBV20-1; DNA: TGCAGTGCTAGAGATTTTGAAGTAGCGGGGGATGCAGATACGCAGTATTTT; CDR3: CSARDFEVAGDADTQYF